The rows below give T cell receptor beta chains drawn from one sample of a study of post-analysis software for immune sequencing data. Using its own MiXCR run on the PCR reads, TCRdb lists one record per CDR3 protein. The profile covers about 460,000 distinct CDR3 sequences, with 40% to 55% appearing a single time and about 12% taken by the ten largest. The sample was blood. Receptors originate from a girl between 5 and 17 years old with multiple sclerosis. Each CDR3 is given with its conserved first and last residue. Clone size is stated in some rows and not others, as once, few, many or a class when expanded.

clone_size,v_call,cdr3_length,j_call,cdr3_aa
-,TRBV20-1,14,TRBJ2-7,CSTERTGGSYEQYF
-,TRBV5-8,14,TRBJ1-2,CASSLDGGRQGYTF
-,TRBV6-2/TRBV6-3,15,TRBJ2-7,CASRPRGGSSYEQYF
-,TRBV24-1,15,TRBJ2-1,CATSVAGERDNEQFF
many,TRBV12-3/TRBV12-4,11,TRBJ2-3,CASTTGNRWYF
-,TRBV20-1,13,TRBJ2-7,CSATSGRDYEQYF
-,TRBV20-1,16,TRBJ2-3,CSARDPRDRAADTQYF
-,TRBV20-1,13,TRBJ2-5,CSAGVGGRETQYF
-,TRBV20-1,13,TRBJ1-5,CSAGTVSNQPQHF
-,TRBV9,15,TRBJ2-7,CASSVDSSGVYEQYF
few,TRBV29-1,12,TRBJ2-7,CSVAEQGHEQYF
once,TRBV29-1,12,TRBJ1-4,CSVQQGDEKLFF
-,TRBV4-1,13,-,CASSRGGAETQYF
-,TRBV11-2,14,TRBJ2-1,CASSLEERLNEQFF
-,TRBV9,15,TRBJ2-4,CASSVEDAGFREQYF
once,TRBV19,17,TRBJ2-7,CASSIISATSGSYEQYF
-,TRBV20-1,12,TRBJ1-5,CSAKKGYQPQHF
-,TRBV12-3/TRBV12-4,14,TRBJ1-2,CASSAGQEWSGYTF
-,TRBV5-5,15,TRBJ1-6,CASSLEARVDSPLHF
-,TRBV29-1,11,TRBJ1-1,CSVEGATEAFF
-,TRBV12-3/TRBV12-4,15,TRBJ2-1,CASSGTSGGAVQQFF
-,TRBV6-1,13,-,CAGRTSGSYEQYF
few,TRBV9,14,TRBJ2-7,CASSGRQGAYEQYF